This T cell receptor (beta chain) was recorded in a study of T cells in Graves' hyperthyroidism and ophthalmopathy. Authors of the study amplified TCR beta CDR3 regions from RNA transcripts. During a first-round RT-PCR of the TCR CDR3, the HTBI primer set was used. TCRdb independently ran MiXCR on the multiplex PCR reads; one entry per CDR3 protein. The sample holds over 400,000 distinct CDR3 sequences, 22% seen once. Uncontrolled infections, other autoimmune diseases, pregnancy or lactation led to exclusion of patients. Orbital computed tomography, thyroid ultrasound, serum thyroxine and TRAb, and clinical symptoms together informed the diagnoses. For this clonotype: This sequence may be a read error, since a much larger clone differs from it by one base.

The CDR3 is made up of 16 amino acids. The germline CDR1 and CDR2 sequences are MNHEY and SMNVEV (reference sequence). V was shortened by 2 bases and J by 4 bases, with 17 bases between the two germline ends. This clonotype was sampled from a woman in her seventies with Graves' ophthalmopathy. The chain has TRBV27 and TRBJ1-2; D may be TRBD1 (5 bases). The sequencing sample was made of blood. The CDR3 loop reads CASSLTGPGKGYGYTF. CDR3 nucleotide sequence: TGTGCCAGCAGTTTAACGGGACCGGGAAAGGGCTATGGCTACACCTTC.